This paragraph reports one T cell receptor beta chain. Antigen unknown. The entry originates in a study of cytomegalovirus exposure and HLA in healthy donors. Vbeta (60) and Jbeta (13) primers were used in the PCR. Study processing details: Later, tens of millions of unique TCR beta chains were counted in an analysis, and about 10 million of them were shared. TCRdb's table, derived via immunoSEQ multiplex PCR, lists solely in-frame clones and lacks some. The V and J calls and clone size come from that table; D and trimming were worked out from the DNA. This sample has approximately 190,000 clones, with roughly 82% found just once. General study results and limits: There were 150 to 200 TCR beta chains listed as cytomegalovirus-associated.

The germline V gene encodes CDR1 MNHEY and CDR2 SVGAGI. This CDR3 region has 15 residues. Deletions cut 10 bases from V and 0 bases from J, with 18 bases between. Specimen: PBMCs. The rearrangement joins TRBV6-5 to TRBJ1-1, with D perhaps TRBD1 (5 bases). The TCR comes from a woman aged 45-65 years in good health and CMV-seropositive. CDR3 nucleotides: TGTGCCATCAGGCAGCAGGGATCGATGAACACTGAAGCTTTCTTT. Protein sequence: CAIRQQGSMNTEAFF.